The 22 T cell receptor beta chains below come from one sample, sequenced in a study of response to subunit inactivated influenza vaccine. TCRdb used MiXCR to reprocess the RT-PCR reads, holding one entry per CDR3 protein. This sample has around 540,000 distinct CDR3 sequences, with about 10% found just once. The material sequenced was PBMCs from blood, taken on the day of vaccination. The receptors were gathered from a man in his fifties who received an inactivated influenza vaccine.

This clonotype has a handful of counts. V usage is TRBV3-1 and J usage is TRBJ1-5; weak D call: TRBD1 (6 bases). Germline CDR1 reads LGHDT; CDR2 reads YNNKEL (reference sequence). The CDR3 covers 15 residues. V dropped 1 base and J dropped 1 base, with 8 bases sitting between them. CDR3 DNA: TGTGCCAGCAGCCAAGCCGGACAGAGCAATCAGCCCCAGCATTTT. The encoded protein is CASSQAGQSNQPQHF.

The chain links TRBV28 to TRBJ2-7; no clear D. The V gene lost 0 bases and the J gene lost 5 bases, with 8 bases spanning the gap. Germline V gives CDR1 MDHEN, CDR2 SYDVKM. The CDR3 consists of 13 residues. DNA for the CDR3: TGTGCCAGCAGTTTATGGGCCAGCGACGAGCAGTACTTC. Translated: CASSLWASDEQYF.

This clonotype was observed a few times. V is TRBV7-9 and J is TRBJ1-2, with D possibly being TRBD1 (5 bases). With 1 base removed from V and 4 bases from J, the gap between germline ends came to 7 bases. From germline, CDR1 is SEHNR and CDR2 FQNEAQ (reference sequence). The length of the CDR3 is 13 residues. The DNA of the CDR3 is TGTGCCAGCAGCTTAGGAGACAGCTATGGCTACACCTTC. As protein: CASSLGDSYGYTF.

V usage is TRBV27 and J usage is TRBJ2-1; TRBD2 matches 8 bases. Per the germline V gene, CDR1 is MNHEY and CDR2 is SMNVEV (reference sequence). V was clipped by 5 bases and J by 2 bases; unmatched bases: 2. The CDR3 length is 14 residues. The CDR3 loop is CASSKLAAYNEQFF. The CDR3 nucleotides read TGTGCCAGCAGTAAACTAGCGGCCTACAATGAGCAGTTCTTC.

The V and J genes are TRBV27 and TRBJ2-1; 8 bases are a match to TRBD1. The V segment lost 8 bases and the J segment 6 bases; nucleotides outside the gene matches: 12. Germline values: CDR1 MNHEY, CDR2 SMNVEV (reference sequence). The CDR3 runs 15 residues. CDR3 region: CASRPGQGVFNEQFF. The CDR3 DNA sequence: TGTGCCAGCCGCCCCGGACAGGGCGTTTTCAATGAGCAGTTCTTC.

The V call is TRBV6-5, the J call TRBJ2-1, with D perhaps assigned TRBD1 or TRBD2 (5 bases each). V was shortened by 1 base and J by 5 bases, with 15 bases between the two germline ends. Germline V gene lookup returns CDR1 MNHEY and CDR2 SVGAGI. The length of the CDR3 is 16 residues. The CDR3 loop reads CASSYYQGVGHNEQFF. DNA of the CDR3: TGTGCCAGCAGTTACTACCAGGGAGTCGGTCACAATGAGCAGTTCTTC.

The chain employs TRBV5-1 and TRBJ1-2; 8 bases are shared with TRBD1. With 4 bases clipped from V and 0 bases from J, the junction kept 5 bases outside the gene matches. The V gene's germline CDR1 is SGHRS and CDR2 YFSETQ. This CDR3 is 15 amino acids long. CDR3 sequence reads: CASSPGTGSNYGYTF. Written as DNA, the CDR3 is TGCGCCAGCAGCCCCGGGACAGGTTCTAACTATGGCTACACCTTC. The entire variable domain, with the rest obtained from reference TRBV5-1 and TRBJ1-2, is as follows: KAGVTQTPRYLIKTRGQQVTLSCSPISGHRSVSWYQQTPGQGLQFLFEYFSETQRNKGNFPGRFSGRQFSNSRSEMNVSTLELGDSALYLCASSPGTGSNYGYTFGSGTRLTVV.

This chain uses TRBV20-1 with TRBJ2-7; TRBD2 matches 7 bases. The CDR3 is 14 residues long. Germline V gene sequence: CDR1 DFQATT, CDR2 SNEGSKA (reference sequence). Trimming took 4 bases from V and 8 from J; bases not matched to a gene: 14. The CDR3: CSANVGGARYQQYF. The CDR3 nucleotides are TGCAGTGCTAACGTGGGAGGGGCTCGATATCAGCAGTACTTC.

This clonotype was detected a few times. The genes are TRBV19 and TRBJ2-2, with 8 bases that match TRBD2. J was trimmed by 5 bases and V by 6 bases; bases with no gene match: 5. Germline V lookup: CDR1 LNHDA, CDR2 SQIVND (reference sequence). The CDR3 is made up of 14 amino acids. The CDR3 loop reads CASRPGLVTGELFF. The CDR3 DNA follows: TGTGCCAGTAGGCCGGGACTAGTAACCGGGGAGCTGTTTTTT.

This clonotype came up a few times. This chain uses TRBV18 with TRBJ1-1; D unresolved. This CDR3 is 16 amino acids long. The V gene's germline CDR1 is KGHSH and CDR2 LQKENI. Trimming took off 3 bases at V and 0 bases at J, with 14 bases between the two ends. This CDR3 is CASSPRPGRVNTEAFF. Written as DNA, the CDR3 is TGTGCCAGCTCACCGAGGCCGGGGAGGGTGAACACTGAAGCTTTCTTT.

This clonotype was seen only a few times. This rearrangement joins TRBV5-1 to TRBJ1-6; no clear D gene. V was trimmed by 4 bases and J by 7 bases, leaving 6 bases between them. Germline V lookup: CDR1 SGHRS, CDR2 YFSETQ. This CDR3 spans 12 amino acids. CDR3 in DNA: TGCGCCAGCAGCCGGGAAAATTCACCCCTCCACTTT. Protein sequence: CASSRENSPLHF.

This clonotype was seen repeatedly, ten times or more. The V gene is TRBV20-1, the J gene TRBJ2-3; 10 bases agree with TRBD2. The CDR3 has 16 residues. The V and J ends lost 1 base and 3 bases, in that order; junction bases with no gene match: 7. In germline, CDR1 is DFQATT, CDR2 SNEGSKA (reference sequence). Here the CDR3 DNA reads TGCAGTGCTAGAGTCGTCCTAGCGGGGGTTACAGATACGCAGTATTTT. It specifies CSARVVLAGVTDTQYF.

The table lists this clonotype with a few counts. V is TRBV12-3 or TRBV12-4 and J is TRBJ2-4; D is possibly TRBD2 (5 bases). The CDR3 length is 16 residues. Trimming removed 3 bases at V and 0 bases at J, with 12 bases between. CDR3 protein: CASSFNGLLAKNIQYF. CDR3 bases: TGTGCCAGCAGTTTTAACGGACTGTTAGCCAAAAACATTCAGTACTTC.

The table lists this clonotype with a few counts. The chain employs TRBV7-9 and TRBJ2-7; the D is unclear. Germline V CDR1 and CDR2: SEHNR, FQNEAQ (reference sequence). The ends were cut back, 5 bases at V and 6 bases at J, with 14 bases in the middle. CDR3 size: 13 residues. The CDR3 bases are TGTGCCAGCAGCCTCTACGCCAATATCGAGCAGTACTTC. Translated: CASSLYANIEQYF. The entire variable domain, with the rest obtained from reference TRBV7-9 and TRBJ2-7, is as follows: DTGVSQNPRHKITKRGQNVTFRCDPISEHNRLYWYRQTLGQGPEFLTYFQNEAQLEKSRLLSDRFSAERPKGSFSTLEIQRTEQGDSAMYLCASSLYANIEQYFGPGTRLTVT.

This clonotype has a count of ten or more. The chain recombines TRBV29-1 with TRBJ1-3, with D uncertain. CDR3 length: 15 residues. V dropped 0 bases and J dropped 8 bases, with 17 bases sitting between them. CDR1 is SQVTM and CDR2 is ANQGSEA in the germline V gene. DNA for the CDR3: TGCAGCGTTGAAGACGGGGAGTCGGTTAGGGACACCATATATTTT. Protein sequence: CSVEDGESVRDTIYF.

This clonotype was seen a few times. This chain joins TRBV7-9 and TRBJ2-7; tentative D call: TRBD1 (5 bases). With 1 base removed from V and 5 bases from J, the gap between germline ends came to 12 bases. This CDR3 region has 14 residues. From germline, CDR1 is SEHNR and CDR2 FQNEAQ (reference sequence). CDR3 sequence: CASSLVAGNNEQYF. The CDR3 DNA is TGTGCCAGCAGCTTAGTGGCAGGGAACAACGAGCAGTACTTC.

Only a few counts were recorded for this clonotype. The rearrangement links TRBV20-1 to TRBJ2-7, with TRBD1 identical over 8 bases. V was clipped by 5 bases and J by 0 bases; unmatched bases: 9. CDR3 size: 15 residues. CDR1 is DFQATT and CDR2 is SNEGSKA in the germline V gene (reference sequence). CDR3: CSAHTNRGSSYEQYF. In DNA form, the CDR3 reads TGCAGTGCTCACACCAACAGGGGGAGCTCCTACGAGCAGTACTTC.

The chain uses TRBV28 and TRBJ2-5; 7 bases agree with TRBD2. Germline-derived CDR1 and CDR2 are MDHEN and SYDVKM. The CDR3 consists of 16 residues. J lost 1 base, V lost 11 bases, and 16 bases had no gene match. CDR3 amino acids: CAQPPGLGRFQETQYF. The CDR3 DNA reads as TGTGCCCAACCCCCAGGACTAGGTCGTTTCCAAGAGACCCAGTACTTC.

This clonotype was recorded once. DNA for the CDR3: TGCGCCACCTCATACGCGTCTAGCACAGATACGCAGTATTTT. It is translated as CATSYASSTDTQYF. The J gene is TRBJ2-3, the V gene TRBV5-1; D call uncertain. V was cut by 9 bases and J by 0 bases, with 14 bases left in between. The CDR3 length is 14 residues. Germline V gives CDR1 SGHRS, CDR2 YFSETQ.

V and J are TRBV6-5 and TRBJ2-5; D gene unclear. This CDR3 is 14 amino acids long. CDR1 is MNHEY and CDR2 is SVGAGI in the germline V gene. V was clipped by 4 bases and J by 4 bases, with 13 bases between them. As DNA, the CDR3 is TGTGCCAGCAGTTTGGGCAGCAGTGGAGAGACCCAGTACTTC. Translation gives CASSLGSSGETQYF.

This clonotype was counted many times. The rearrangement links TRBV12-3 or TRBV12-4 to TRBJ2-7; 11 nucleotides match TRBD1. This CDR3 is 13 amino acids long. Unmatched junction bases numbered 3, after V lost 5 bases and J lost 6 bases. CDR3 sequence: CASSLGTGGEQYF. The DNA of the CDR3 is TGTGCCAGCAGTCTAGGGACAGGGGGCGAGCAGTACTTC.

This clonotype came up a few times. J is TRBJ1-6 and V is TRBV4-1; D is undetermined. The germline gives CDR1 MGHRA, CDR2 YSYEKL. The ends were cut back, 0 bases at V and 7 bases at J, with 13 bases in the middle. CDR3 size: 16 residues. The CDR3 is CASSQDIGFRNSPLHF. The CDR3 DNA sequence: TGCGCCAGCAGCCAAGATATAGGGTTTCGGAATTCACCCCTCCACTTT.